This T cell receptor (beta chain) was captured in a study of blood T cells in healthy people across ages. Overall study results and limits: Roughly linear age-related decline in beta diversity appeared, significant by age 40. Leaving the PBMCs unsorted stopped any conclusive comparison of naive versus antigen-experienced cells.

Peripheral blood, ten milliliters per donor, was collected. A second about 7 to 12 cycle PCR used barcoded and J-beta primers. All samples yielded 2.5 million or more CDR3-containing paired-end reads. TCRdb analysed the 5' RACE reads with MiXCR anew, one entry per CDR3 protein. The repertoire consists of about 1.6 million distinct CDR3 sequences, with about 32% occurring once and the leading ten covering around 11%. On this clonotype itself: Its antigen is as yet unknown.

This receptor was taken from a woman in her 30s in good health. Material for sequencing was blood.

The CDR3 loop reads CSARGAGLARGETQYF. The CDR3 DNA reads as TGCAGTGCTAGAGGCGCGGGACTAGCGAGGGGGGAGACCCAGTACTTC. The chain recombines TRBV20-1 with TRBJ2-5, with 10 bases matching TRBD2. This CDR3 is 16 amino acids long. Trimming removed 1 base from V and 5 bases from J; junction bases left unmatched: 10. CDR1 is DFQATT, CDR2 SNEGSKA, per germline (reference sequence).